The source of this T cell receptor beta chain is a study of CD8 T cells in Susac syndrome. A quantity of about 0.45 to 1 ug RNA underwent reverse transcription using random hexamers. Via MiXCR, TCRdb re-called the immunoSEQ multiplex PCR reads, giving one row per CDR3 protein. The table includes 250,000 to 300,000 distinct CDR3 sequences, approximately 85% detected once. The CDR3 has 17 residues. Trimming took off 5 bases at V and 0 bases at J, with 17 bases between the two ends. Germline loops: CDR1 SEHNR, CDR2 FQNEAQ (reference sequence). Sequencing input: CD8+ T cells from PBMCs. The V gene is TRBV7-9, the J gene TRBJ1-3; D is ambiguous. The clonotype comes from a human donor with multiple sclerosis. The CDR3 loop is CASSPALLSGSGNTIYF. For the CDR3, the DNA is TGTGCCAGCAGCCCAGCACTTCTTTCGGGCTCTGGAAACACCATATATTTT.